Following are 13 T cell receptor beta chains from one sample sequenced in a study of cytomegalovirus exposure and HLA in healthy donors. The PCR contained 60 Vbeta and 13 Jbeta primers. This table comes from immunoSEQ multiplex PCR, and its TCRdb copy is limited to in-frame clones, with some not included. Here the sample spans some 180,000 clones, approximately 71% being singletons. The sequenced sample consisted of PBMCs. The source is a woman aged 18-29 years in good health and CMV-seropositive.

The CDR3 region is CASRVYRGSNQPQHF. For the CDR3, the DNA is TGTGCCAGCAGAGTTTACAGAGGGAGCAATCAGCCCCAGCATTTT. The gene calls are TRBV6-6 and TRBJ1-5; unclear D gene. This CDR3 region has 15 residues. V lost 6 bases and J 1 base, leaving 13 bases between the germline ends. Germline V gene sequence: CDR1 MNHNY, CDR2 SVGAGI (reference sequence).

The rearrangement links TRBV2 to TRBJ2-3; 10 bases align to TRBD2. The junction had 7 bases not matched to a gene; V was cut back by 4 bases and J by 0 bases. The CDR3 has 17 amino acids. Germline CDR1 and CDR2: SNHLY and FYNNEI. The CDR3 loop reads CASSGLELAGSTDTQYF. Written as DNA, the CDR3 is TGTGCCAGCAGTGGTCTTGAACTAGCGGGGAGCACAGATACGCAGTATTTT.

Remarks on this clone: At the DNA level, this CDR3 is encoded by other sequences in the same sample as well. The chain recombines TRBV18 with TRBJ2-3; D is perhaps TRBD1 (6 bases). The CDR3 extends over 16 amino acids. Germline V gene sequence: CDR1 KGHSH, CDR2 LQKENI. The ends were cut back, 2 bases at V and 0 bases at J, with 12 bases in the middle. The DNA for the CDR3 is TGTGCCAGCTCACCATTACCGGGGACAAGCACAGATACGCAGTATTTT. Protein product: CASSPLPGTSTDTQYF.

The chain has TRBV4-2 and TRBJ1-5, with D unresolved. Trimming took off 0 bases at V and 7 bases at J, with 10 bases between the two ends. This CDR3 comprises 14 residues. Germline V gene sequence: CDR1 LGHNA, CDR2 YNFKEQ. CDR3 region: CASSQETARQPQHF. For the CDR3, the DNA is TGTGCCAGCAGCCAAGAAACAGCCAGACAGCCCCAGCATTTT.

The gene calls are TRBV14 and TRBJ1-2; D is possibly TRBD1 (5 bases). Germline V gene lookup returns CDR1 SGHDN and CDR2 FVKESK. This CDR3 spans 16 amino acids. Between the trimmed V and J ends, which lost 1 base and 7 bases, there was a span of 19 bases. The CDR3 loop is CASSQGIRGITSGYTF. Here the CDR3 DNA reads TGTGCCAGCAGCCAAGGGATCCGGGGGATCACAAGTGGCTACACCTTC.

The rearrangement links TRBV27 to TRBJ2-3, with 8 bases matching TRBD1. The CDR3 has 15 residues. Germline assignment: CDR1 MNHEY and CDR2 SMNVEV (reference sequence). J gave up 4 bases and V 3 bases, and 6 bases lay outside the gene matches. The CDR3 nucleotides are TGTGCCAGCAGTTTCCGGGACAGGTTCGCAGATACGCAGTATTTT. It translates to CASSFRDRFADTQYF.

The chain links TRBV7-8 to TRBJ1-6; no clear D gene. Between the trimmed V and J ends, which lost 5 bases and 7 bases, there was a span of 18 bases. This CDR3 contains 16 residues. The germline V gene has CDR1 SGHVS and CDR2 FQNEAQ. CDR3 in amino acids: CASSLVRGELNSPLHF. The CDR3 nucleotides are TGTGCCAGCAGCCTCGTCCGTGGGGAGTTGAATTCACCCCTCCACTTT.

This CDR3 is CASSAGARTTNEKLFF. The CDR3 DNA reads as TGTGCCAGTAGTGCAGGCGCTCGTACAACTAATGAAAAACTGTTTTTT. The V and J genes are TRBV19 and TRBJ1-4; D unclear. Germline V gene lookup returns CDR1 LNHDA and CDR2 SQIVND (reference sequence). CDR3 length: 16 residues. With 5 bases removed from V and 0 bases from J, the gap between germline ends came to 13 bases. The variable domain in full, completed from reference TRBV19 and TRBJ1-4, reads DGGITQSPKYLFRKEGQNVTLSCEQNLNHDAMYWYRQDPGQGLRLIYYSQIVNDFQKGDIAEGYSVSREKKESFPLTVTSAQKNPTAFYLCASSAGARTTNEKLFFGSGTQLSVL.

This clone was recorded a few times. The V and J genes are TRBV29-1 and TRBJ2-1, with D maybe TRBD1 (6 bases). From germline, CDR1 is SQVTM and CDR2 ANQGSEA. CDR3 length equals 15 residues. Trimming left V 6 bases short and J 0 bases short, with 15 bases between. CDR3 sequence reads: CSVTGFQSSYNEQFF. For the CDR3, the DNA is TGCAGCGTAACAGGGTTTCAAAGCTCCTACAATGAGCAGTTCTTC.

This chain joins TRBV9 and TRBJ1-2; 8 bases are shared with TRBD1. This CDR3 spans 13 amino acids. The V gene's germline CDR1 is SGDLS and CDR2 YYNGEE. The V gene end was trimmed by 3 bases and the J gene end by 9 bases; junction bases not matched to a gene: 7. As DNA, the CDR3 is TGTGCCAGCAGCGAGGGGGACAGGAGGAGCTACACCTTC. This codes for CASSEGDRRSYTF.

As regards this clone: The sample holds other DNA sequences that translate to the same CDR3. The chain has TRBV4-1 and TRBJ1-2; the D gene is possibly TRBD1 (6 bases). The V gene's germline CDR1 is MGHRA and CDR2 YSYEKL. The germline V and J ends were trimmed by 1 base and 6 bases, with 21 bases remaining between them. This CDR3 contains 17 residues. The CDR3 region has the DNA TGCGCCAGCAGCCAAGCTCCCGGAACGGGCTGGGGGCATGGCTACACCTTC. This gives the protein CASSQAPGTGWGHGYTF.

This chain joins TRBV9 and TRBJ2-5, with D possibly TRBD1 on 6 matching bases. CDR1 is SGDLS, CDR2 YYNGEE, per germline. The germline V and J ends were trimmed by 5 bases and 5 bases, with 16 bases remaining between them. The CDR3 has 14 amino acids. CDR3: CASSGTPSRETQYF. CDR3 coding DNA: TGTGCCAGCAGTGGGACACCAAGTAGGGAGACCCAGTACTTC.

This clone was observed once. The chain combines TRBV7-9 with TRBJ2-3; TRBD2 is a possible D gene (5 bases). Germline V lookup: CDR1 SEHNR, CDR2 FQNEAQ (reference sequence). The CDR3 length is 17 residues. Trimming cost V 5 bases and J 2 bases, with 20 bases left between them. CDR3 sequence (DNA): TGTGCCAGCAGCCCGGACTTGCCAACCTCCTTCACAGATACGCAGTATTTT. Its protein product is CASSPDLPTSFTDTQYF.